Below are 14 T cell receptor beta chains sequenced from a single sample in a study of T-cell memory formation after mild COVID-19. TCRdb re-called the 5' RACE reads with MiXCR, one entry per CDR3 protein. The sample consists of more than 110,000 distinct CDR3 sequences, about 23% of them appearing once. Material: PBMCs or a T cell subset sorted from them (not recorded which). These receptors were obtained from an adult woman who had mild COVID-19 (a few samples of this study predate the infection). Cell type and time point are not known.

V is TRBV6-2 or TRBV6-3 and J is TRBJ2-1, with D unresolved. The CDR3 sequence is 15 residues long. V shed 6 bases and J shed 2 bases, with 14 bases lying between them. Germline CDR1 MNHEY, CDR2 SVGEGT. CDR3 nucleotides: TGTGCCAGCAGCTCCCCTGGGATTGCCTACAATGAGCAGTTCTTC. It is translated as CASSSPGIAYNEQFF.

Only a few counts were recorded for this clonotype. This chain links TRBV6-2 or TRBV6-3 with TRBJ1-6; D is unresolved. The V gene's germline CDR1 is MNHEY and CDR2 SVGEGT. This CDR3 is built from 14 residues. V was clipped by 2 bases and J by 4 bases, with 6 bases between them. CDR3: CASSYVQYNSPLHF. The CDR3 DNA follows: TGTGCCAGCAGTTACGTGCAGTATAATTCACCCCTCCACTTT.

This clonotype was counted between two and nine times. J is TRBJ2-1 and V is TRBV7-9; 9 bases line up with TRBD1. Germline V gives CDR1 SEHNR, CDR2 FQNEAQ (reference sequence). With V trimmed by 4 bases and J by 7 bases, 8 bases remained unmatched. This CDR3 is 15 amino acids long. This CDR3 reads CASSSGQGNPNEQFF. DNA for the CDR3: TGTGCCAGCAGCTCGGGACAGGGCAACCCTAATGAGCAGTTCTTC. Variable domain in full (rest from reference TRBV7-9 and TRBJ2-1): DTGVSQNPRHKITKRGQNVTFRCDPISEHNRLYWYRQTLGQGPEFLTYFQNEAQLEKSRLLSDRFSAERPKGSFSTLEIQRTEQGDSAMYLCASSSGQGNPNEQFFGPGTRLTVL.

The V and J genes are TRBV7-2 and TRBJ2-5; TRBD1 is a possible D gene (5 bases). Germline assignment: CDR1 SGHTA and CDR2 FQGNSA. The CDR3 sequence is 14 residues long. The ends were cut back, 5 bases at V and 3 bases at J, with 13 bases in the middle. CDR3 residues: CASSPPEQEETQYF. The CDR3 region has the DNA TGTGCCAGCAGCCCTCCGGAACAGGAAGAGACCCAGTACTTC.

The rearrangement links TRBV19 to TRBJ1-2, with 7 positions matching TRBD1. After removal of 3 bases from V and 4 bases from J, the junction contained 2 bases not matched to a gene. The CDR3 is 13 residues long. Germline CDR1 LNHDA, CDR2 SQIVND (reference sequence). The CDR3 region is CASSMGQSYGYTF. Written as DNA, the CDR3 is TGTGCCAGTAGTATGGGACAGAGCTATGGCTACACCTTC.

This clonotype has just a few counts. This CDR3 reads CASSLAPSVPNEQFF. The CDR3 DNA sequence: TGTGCCAGCAGCTTGGCCCCTAGCGTCCCCAATGAGCAGTTCTTC. The chain links TRBV5-5 to TRBJ2-1; TRBD2 is a possible D gene (6 bases). V was cut by 0 bases and J by 6 bases, with 13 bases left in between. CDR1 SGHKS and CDR2 YYEKEE come from the germline V gene (reference sequence). The CDR3 is 15 amino acids.

This chain links TRBV6-5 with TRBJ1-1, with TRBD1 matching over 10 bases. The CDR3 spans 12 residues. V was pared by 6 bases and J by 8 bases, with 3 bases of the junction left unmatched. From germline, CDR1 is MNHEY and CDR2 SVGAGI. The CDR3 region has the DNA TGTGCCAGCAGCCGGGACAGGGGCGAAGCTTTCTTT. Its translation: CASSRDRGEAFF.

V and J are TRBV2 and TRBJ2-7; a possible D gene is TRBD2 (5 bases). Looked up from germline, CDR1 is SNHLY and CDR2 is FYNNEI. V gave up 1 base and J gave up 3 bases, with 13 bases separating them. CDR3 length: 15 amino acids. CDR3 bases: TGTGCCAGCAGTGAAGGGAGGAGACTCTACTACGAGCAGTACTTC. Protein product: CASSEGRRLYYEQYF.

This sequence joins TRBV24-1 and TRBJ2-7; no definite D call. The CDR3 is 12 residues long. The germline V gene has CDR1 KGHDR and CDR2 SFDVKD. Trimming took off 4 bases at V and 2 bases at J, with 5 bases between the two ends. The CDR3 nucleotides read TGTGCCACCAGTGAAGACACCTACGAGCAGTACTTC. This gives the protein CATSEDTYEQYF.

There are a few counts of this clonotype. The chain is built from TRBV29-1 and TRBJ2-2, with D possibly matching TRBD1 (5 bases). The V and J ends lost 5 bases and 0 bases respectively, with 10 bases between them. CDR1 is SQVTM and CDR2 is ANQGSEA in the germline V gene. This CDR3 is 14 amino acids long. The CDR3 DNA is TGCAGCGTTACAGGAAAACCGAACACCGGGGAGCTGTTTTTT. Its protein product is CSVTGKPNTGELFF.

This clonotype was observed a single time. This chain uses TRBV3-1 with TRBJ1-1; D unclear. Germline values: CDR1 LGHDT, CDR2 YNNKEL (reference sequence). Between the trimmed V and J ends, which lost 4 bases and 1 base, there was a span of 13 bases. The CDR3 length is 15 residues. CDR3 in DNA: TGTGCCAGCAGCCTCCTAGACCGCCCGAACACTGAAGCTTTCTTT. It encodes CASSLLDRPNTEAFF.

CDR3 amino acids: CASSQETGSYSYEQYF. The CDR3 bases are TGCGCCAGCAGCCAAGAGACGGGAAGCTACTCCTACGAGCAGTACTTC. The chain has TRBV4-1 and TRBJ2-7; TRBD2 is a possible D gene (5 bases). Germline V lookup: CDR1 MGHRA, CDR2 YSYEKL. The CDR3 sequence is 16 residues long. Trimming shortened V by 0 bases and J by 0 bases, and 12 bases separated the two germline ends.

This clonotype was picked up a small number of times. This sequence joins TRBV7-9 and TRBJ2-7; D might be TRBD1 or TRBD2, each matching 6 bases. This CDR3 is built from 16 residues. Germline CDR1 SEHNR, CDR2 FQNEAQ (reference sequence). V gave up 4 bases and J gave up 5 bases, with 21 bases separating them. CDR3 region: CASSSTLDSAGNEQYF. The DNA of the CDR3 is TGTGCCAGCAGCTCAACCTTGGACAGCGCGGGGAACGAGCAGTACTTC.

The genes are TRBV29-1 and TRBJ1-1; the D gene is possibly TRBD1 (6 bases). Germline assignment: CDR1 SQVTM and CDR2 ANQGSEA. The length of the CDR3 is 13 residues. Trimming removed 5 bases at V and 1 base at J, with 11 bases between. The CDR3 loop is CSVSGQSNTEAFF. The DNA of the CDR3 is TGCAGCGTTTCCGGACAGTCGAACACTGAAGCTTTCTTT.